These 17 T cell receptor beta chains were sequenced from one sample in a study of CD8+ T cells in alopecia areata. Treatment given: oral pan-JAK inhibitor, 5-10 mg twice daily. As the sequencing template, cDNA was produced by extracting RNA and reverse transcribing it. TCRdb keeps only in-frame clones here, not all; method: immunoSEQ multiplex PCR. The sample contains over 250,000 clones, 50% to 75% of which appear only once. This material consisted of CD4+ T cells sorted from blood, taken at roughly week 53, from a patient treated with tofacitinib. These receptors came from a human donor with alopecia areata.

The chain carries TRBV6-1 and TRBJ1-2; 10 bases map to TRBD1. This CDR3 has 13 residues. The V gene end was trimmed by 7 bases and the J gene end by 7 bases; junction bases not matched to a gene: 6. Germline assignment: CDR1 MNHNS and CDR2 SASEGT. The CDR3 nucleotides are TGTGCCAGCAATAGGGGACAGGGGAGTGGCTACACCTTC. Amino acid sequence: CASNRGQGSGYTF.

The chain links TRBV20-1 to TRBJ2-3; no clear D gene. V lost 6 bases to trimming and J lost 4 bases, with 8 bases between them. Germline CDR1 reads DFQATT; CDR2 reads SNEGSKA (reference sequence). The CDR3 sequence is 11 residues long. The CDR3 bases are TGCAGTGCCGAACATGCAGATACGCAGTATTTT. Its translation: CSAEHADTQYF.

This clone showed up just a few times. The chain carries TRBV10-3 and TRBJ2-1; D not certain. Trimming removed 4 bases at V and 2 bases at J, with 15 bases between. The CDR3 is 16 residues long. Looked up from germline, CDR1 is ENHRY and CDR2 is SYGVKD. This CDR3 is CAISGSPVGAYNEQFF. DNA of the CDR3: TGTGCCATCAGTGGCTCCCCCGTGGGCGCCTACAATGAGCAGTTCTTC.

V gene TRBV30 combines with J gene TRBJ2-7, with TRBD1 identical over 7 bases. CDR1 and CDR2 from the germline V gene are GTSNPN and SVGIG (reference sequence). The CDR3 contains 13 residues. The V segment lost 3 bases and the J segment 5 bases; nucleotides outside the gene matches: 7. The CDR3 DNA reads TGTGCCTGGAGAGCAAAGGGGACAGACGAGCAGTACTTC. This translates into CAWRAKGTDEQYF.

This clone was seen more than once but under ten times. The genes are TRBV19 and TRBJ2-2; TRBD1 agrees at 7 bases. V lost 7 bases, J lost 5 bases, and 10 bases stayed unmatched. The CDR3 length is 15 residues. The germline CDR1 and CDR2 sequences are LNHDA and SQIVND (reference sequence). The CDR3 DNA follows: TGTGCCAGTACCCGGGACAGAGTATTAACCGGGGAGCTGTTTTTT. It encodes CASTRDRVLTGELFF.

J is TRBJ1-1 and V is TRBV30; no reliable D call. The CDR3 runs to 11 residues. The germline CDR1 and CDR2 sequences are GTSNPN and SVGIG (reference sequence). Deletions cut 2 bases from V and 4 bases from J, with 5 bases between. The CDR3 protein is CAWSSITEAFF. The CDR3 nucleotides are TGTGCCTGGAGTTCTATCACTGAAGCTTTCTTT. The full variable domain, rest sourced from reference TRBV30 and TRBJ1-1, is SQTIHQWPATLVQPVGSPLSLECTVEGTSNPNLYWYRQAAGRGLQLLFYSVGIGQISSEVPQNLSASRPQDRQFILSSKKLLLSDSGFYLCAWSSITEAFFGQGTRLTVV.

The chain's CDR3 is CAISDLRDRDMPLSYEQYF. The CDR3 DNA reads TGTGCCATCAGTGATCTACGGGACAGGGACATGCCCCTCTCCTACGAGCAGTACTTC. The rearrangement uses TRBV10-3 and TRBJ2-7; 9 bases agree with TRBD1. This CDR3 is 19 amino acids long. V shed 3 bases and J 0 bases; nucleotides not matched to a gene: 15. Germline V gives CDR1 ENHRY, CDR2 SYGVKD.

This clone has just a few counts. The chain carries TRBV6-5 and TRBJ1-1; possible D gene TRBD1, 6 bases. In germline, CDR1 is MNHEY, CDR2 SVGAGI. V was cut by 6 bases and J by 10 bases, with 18 bases left in between. This CDR3 has 13 amino acids. The DNA for the CDR3 is TGTGCCAGCAGCCGGACTAGGGAGGGGGGAGCTTTCTTT. It encodes CASSRTREGGAFF.

A few counts support this clone. The gene calls are TRBV11-2 and TRBJ2-5, with 10 bases identical to TRBD2. This CDR3 comprises 14 residues. The V segment lost 5 bases and the J segment 8 bases; nucleotides outside the gene matches: 8. Looked up from germline, CDR1 is SGHAT and CDR2 is FQNNGV. The CDR3 sequence is CASSIPTSGHTQYF. DNA of the CDR3: TGTGCCAGCAGCATCCCGACTAGCGGGCACACCCAGTACTTC.

The chain links TRBV7-9 to TRBJ1-1, with D unresolved. CDR1 SEHNR and CDR2 FQNEAQ come from the germline V gene (reference sequence). This CDR3 has 14 amino acids. V was shortened by 3 bases and J by 0 bases, with 8 bases between the two germline ends. This chain's CDR3 is CASSFGAMNTEAFF. The DNA of the CDR3 is TGTGCCAGCAGCTTTGGTGCTATGAACACTGAAGCTTTCTTT.

The chain has TRBV18 and TRBJ2-7; TRBD1 matches 10 bases. This CDR3 has 16 amino acids. With V trimmed by 3 bases and J by 5 bases, 10 bases remained unmatched. Per germline, CDR1 KGHSH and CDR2 LQKENI. The CDR3 nucleotides are TGTGCCAGCTCACCCTTCAGGGGACAGGGGAAGGACGAGCAGTACTTC. Translating gives CASSPFRGQGKDEQYF.

The table lists this clone with a few counts. The genes are TRBV14 and TRBJ2-7; D may be TRBD2 (6 bases). This CDR3 is 16 amino acids long. Trimming removed 6 bases from V and 6 bases from J, with 24 bases in between. Germline-derived CDR1 and CDR2 are SGHDN and FVKESK. In nucleotides, the CDR3 is TGTGCCAGCAGACTTACAACCGGAGGGAGGATGGGCGAGCAGTACTTC. Its translation: CASRLTTGGRMGEQYF.

This clone was recorded once. The chain employs TRBV5-1 and TRBJ2-5; D is possibly TRBD1 (6 bases). The CDR3 has 15 residues. Trimming pared 4 bases from V and 1 base from J, leaving 14 bases between. Germline CDR1 reads SGHRS; CDR2 reads YFSETQ. The CDR3 protein is CASSGRLQGQETQYF. CDR3 coding DNA: TGCGCCAGCAGCGGCCGGTTACAGGGCCAAGAGACCCAGTACTTC. Full variable domain (missing parts from reference TRBV5-1 and TRBJ2-5): KAGVTQTPRYLIKTRGQQVTLSCSPISGHRSVSWYQQTPGQGLQFLFEYFSETQRNKGNFPGRFSGRQFSNSRSEMNVSTLELGDSALYLCASSGRLQGQETQYFGPGTRLLVL.

The V call is TRBV7-6, the J call TRBJ2-5, with D possibly TRBD2 on 6 matching bases. The CDR3 totals 14 residues. CDR1 and CDR2 (germline): SGHVS, FNYEAQ. Trimming cost V 3 bases and J 7 bases, with 15 bases left between them. Here the CDR3 DNA reads TGTGCCAGCAGCTTCTCGGAGGGGCCCGCGACCCAGTACTTC. This gives the protein CASSFSEGPATQYF. Drawing the rest from reference TRBV7-6 and TRBJ2-5, the complete variable domain is GAGVSQSPRYKVTKRGQDVALRCDPISGHVSLYWYRQALGQGPEFLTYFNYEAQQDKSGLPNDRFSAERPEGSISTLTIQRTEQRDSAMYRCASSFSEGPATQYFGPGTRLLVL.

The chain employs TRBV25-1 and TRBJ1-1; D unresolved. There are 16 residues in the CDR3. V was trimmed by 0 bases and J by 4 bases, leaving 15 bases between them. Germline CDR1 reads MGHDK; CDR2 reads SYGVNS. The CDR3 is CASSEYEGSSVTEAFF. The CDR3 coding sequence is TGTGCCAGCAGTGAATATGAGGGTAGCTCTGTCACTGAAGCTTTCTTT. The full variable domain, in which reference TRBV25-1 and TRBJ1-1 provide the parts outside the CDR3, is EADIYQTPRYLVIGTGKKITLECSQTMGHDKMYWYQQDPGMELHLIHYSYGVNSTEKGDLSSESTVSRIRTEHFPLTLESARPSHTSQYLCASSEYEGSSVTEAFFGQGTRLTVV.

In DNA, the CDR3 is TGTGCCTGGGGCTCCTACAATGAGCAGTTCTTC. Amino acids: CAWGSYNEQFF. J is TRBJ2-1 and V is TRBV30; D remains ambiguous. The CDR3 extends over 11 amino acids. Deletions cut 5 bases from V and 0 bases from J, with 2 bases between. Germline V gives CDR1 GTSNPN, CDR2 SVGIG (reference sequence).

The V gene is TRBV18, the J gene TRBJ1-2; D is unclear. Trimming removed 3 bases at V and 0 bases at J, with 8 bases between. Germline loops: CDR1 KGHSH, CDR2 LQKENI. The CDR3 runs 14 residues. CDR3 region: CASSPAATNYGYTF. The DNA of the CDR3 is TGTGCCAGCTCACCGGCAGCGACTAACTATGGCTACACCTTC.